What follows is one T cell receptor beta chain and its context. Antigen: not known. Germline-derived CDR1 and CDR2 are SGHNT and YYREEE (reference sequence). Unmatched junction bases numbered 4, after V lost 4 bases and J lost 6 bases. CDR3 size: 13 residues. The data were taken from a study of cytomegalovirus exposure and HLA in healthy donors. Overall study results and limits: Later analysis showed TCR association rates varying by HLA locus, highest for DRB1 and lowest for HLA-C.

PCR amplification relied on 60 Vbeta primers (plus 13 Jbeta primers). Only in-frame clones appear in the TCRdb table, and some are missing; sequencing was by immunoSEQ multiplex PCR. Found here are about 200,000 clones, 82% of them singletons; the top ten hold 0.098%. The V and J genes are TRBV5-4 and TRBJ2-5; 9 bases line up with TRBD1. The clonotype was recovered from a boy between 2 and 10 years old in good health and CMV-seronegative. The source material was PBMCs. As DNA, the CDR3 is TGTGCCAGCAGCCTGGACAGGGGACAGACCCAGTACTTC. Translating gives CASSLDRGQTQYF.